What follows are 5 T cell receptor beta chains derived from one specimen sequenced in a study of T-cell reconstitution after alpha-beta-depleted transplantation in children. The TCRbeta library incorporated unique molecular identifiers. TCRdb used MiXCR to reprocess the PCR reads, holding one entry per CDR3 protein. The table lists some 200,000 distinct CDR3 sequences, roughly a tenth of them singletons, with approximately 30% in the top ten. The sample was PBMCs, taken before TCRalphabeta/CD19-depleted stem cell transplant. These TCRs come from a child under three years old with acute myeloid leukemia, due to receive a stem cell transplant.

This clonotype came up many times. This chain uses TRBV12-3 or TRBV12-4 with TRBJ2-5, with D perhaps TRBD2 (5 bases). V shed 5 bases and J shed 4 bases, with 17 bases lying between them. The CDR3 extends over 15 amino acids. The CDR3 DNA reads TGTGCCAGCAGTACTCCACGAGCTAGCAGAGAGACCCAGTACTTC. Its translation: CASSTPRASRETQYF.

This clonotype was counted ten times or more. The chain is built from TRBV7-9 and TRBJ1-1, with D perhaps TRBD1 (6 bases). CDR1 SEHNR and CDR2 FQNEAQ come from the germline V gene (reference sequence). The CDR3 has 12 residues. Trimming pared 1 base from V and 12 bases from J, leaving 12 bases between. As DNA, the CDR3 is TGTGCCAGCAGCTTAGGACGGGGGCTGTCTTTCTTT. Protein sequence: CASSLGRGLSFF. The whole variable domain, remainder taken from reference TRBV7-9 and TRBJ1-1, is DTGVSQNPRHKITKRGQNVTFRCDPISEHNRLYWYRQTLGQGPEFLTYFQNEAQLEKSRLLSDRFSAERPKGSFSTLEIQRTEQGDSAMYLCASSLGRGLSFFGQGTRLTVV.

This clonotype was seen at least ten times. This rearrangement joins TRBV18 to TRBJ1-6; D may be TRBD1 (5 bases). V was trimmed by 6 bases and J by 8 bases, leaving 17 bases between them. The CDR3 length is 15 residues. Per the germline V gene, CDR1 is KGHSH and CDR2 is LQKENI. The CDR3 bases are TGTGCCAGCTCCCCGCTGGGGGGGAGCGATTCACCCCTCCACTTT. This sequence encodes CASSPLGGSDSPLHF.

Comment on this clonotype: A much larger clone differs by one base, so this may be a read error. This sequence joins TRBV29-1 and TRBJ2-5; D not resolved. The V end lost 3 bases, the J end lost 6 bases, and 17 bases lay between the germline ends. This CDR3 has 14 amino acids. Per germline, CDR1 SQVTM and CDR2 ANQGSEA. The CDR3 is CSVDGLEPPQTQYF. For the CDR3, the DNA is TGCAGCGTTGATGGGCTGGAGCCTCCCCAGACCCAGTACTTC.

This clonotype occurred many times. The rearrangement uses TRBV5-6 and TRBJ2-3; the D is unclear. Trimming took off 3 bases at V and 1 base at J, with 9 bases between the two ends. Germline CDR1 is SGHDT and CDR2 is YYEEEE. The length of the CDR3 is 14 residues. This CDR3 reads CASSSFQGTDTQYF. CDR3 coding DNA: TGTGCCAGCAGCTCGTTTCAGGGCACAGATACGCAGTATTTT.